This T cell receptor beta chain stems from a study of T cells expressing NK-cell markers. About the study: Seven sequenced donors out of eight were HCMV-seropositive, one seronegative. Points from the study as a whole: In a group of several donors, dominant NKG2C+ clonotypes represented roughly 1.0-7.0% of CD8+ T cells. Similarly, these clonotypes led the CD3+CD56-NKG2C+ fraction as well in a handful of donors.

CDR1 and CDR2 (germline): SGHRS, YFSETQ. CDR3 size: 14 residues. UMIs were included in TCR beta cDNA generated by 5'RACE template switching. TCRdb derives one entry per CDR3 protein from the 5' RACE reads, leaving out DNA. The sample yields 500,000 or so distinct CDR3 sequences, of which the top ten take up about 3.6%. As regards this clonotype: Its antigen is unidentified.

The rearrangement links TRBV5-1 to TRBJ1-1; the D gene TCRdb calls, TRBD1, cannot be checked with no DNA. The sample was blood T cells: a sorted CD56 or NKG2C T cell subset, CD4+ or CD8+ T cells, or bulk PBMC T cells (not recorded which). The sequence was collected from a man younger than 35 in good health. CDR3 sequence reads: CASSTYPGGTEAFF.